The 6 T cell receptor beta chains given below trace back to one sample, sequenced in a study of cytomegalovirus exposure and HLA in healthy donors. PCR was performed using 60 Vbeta and 13 Jbeta primers. Method: immunoSEQ multiplex PCR; TCRdb's copy keeps in-frame clones and lacks some. Among 150,000 to 200,000 clones listed, 80% to 90% were seen once. Sequencing input: PBMCs. The receptors here all came from a woman aged 18-30 years in good health and CMV-seropositive.

This clone was recorded a few times. The rearrangement joins TRBV9 to TRBJ1-3; 8 positions agree with TRBD1. CDR1 and CDR2 from the germline V gene are SGDLS and YYNGEE. The CDR3 spans 15 residues. Unmatched junction bases numbered 3, after V lost 3 bases and J lost 1 base. For the CDR3, the DNA is TGTGCCAGCAGCGCGGACAGGGTGTCTGGAAACACCATATATTTT. It yields the protein CASSADRVSGNTIYF. Full variable domain (rest looked up from reference TRBV9 and TRBJ1-3): DSGVTQTPKHLITATGQRVTLRCSPRSGDLSVYWYQQSLDQGLQFLIQYYNGEERAKGNILERFSAQQFPDLHSELNLSSLELGDSALYFCASSADRVSGNTIYFGEGSWLTVV.

The chain is built from TRBV5-1 and TRBJ2-5, with a possible D match to TRBD1 (5 bases). CDR3 length equals 13 residues. Trimming removed 3 bases from V and 6 bases from J, with 12 bases in between. Germline V gene lookup returns CDR1 SGHRS and CDR2 YFSETQ. CDR3 nucleotides: TGCGCCAGCAGCTCCCAGGGTGGAAAGACCCAGTACTTC. This translates into CASSSQGGKTQYF.

The V and J genes are TRBV11-1 and TRBJ2-1, with D possibly TRBD2 on 5 matching bases. Trimming took off 5 bases at V and 8 bases at J, with 19 bases between the two ends. CDR3 length equals 15 residues. CDR1 SGHAT and CDR2 FQDESV come from the germline V gene (reference sequence). CDR3 in DNA: TGTGCCAGCAGCCGGTTCGGGAAACCCACCTATGAGCAGTTCTTC. It encodes CASSRFGKPTYEQFF. Together with reference TRBV11-1 and TRBJ2-1, the CDR3 gives the full variable domain: EAEVAQSPRYKITEKSQAVAFWCDPISGHATLYWYRQILGQGPELLVQFQDESVVDDSQLPKDRFSAERLKGVDSTLKIQPAELGDSAMYLCASSRFGKPTYEQFFGPGTRLTVL.

The chain links TRBV5-4 to TRBJ2-7, with 9 bases fitting TRBD2. V shed 4 bases and J 4 bases; nucleotides not matched to a gene: 6. The length of the CDR3 is 14 residues. The germline V gene encodes CDR1 SGHNT and CDR2 YYREEE (reference sequence). CDR3 DNA: TGTGCCAGCAGCATAGCGGGGGATCCTTACGAGCAGTACTTC. It encodes CASSIAGDPYEQYF.

This chain joins TRBV2 and TRBJ2-1; D gene ambiguous. V was clipped by 4 bases and J by 5 bases, with 9 bases between them. The CDR3 sequence is 13 residues long. Germline CDR1 reads SNHLY; CDR2 reads FYNNEI. CDR3 sequence reads: CASSVGLHNEQFF. The DNA for the CDR3 is TGTGCCAGCAGTGTCGGGTTGCACAATGAGCAGTTCTTC.

This chain uses TRBV11-2 with TRBJ2-2; D gene uncertain. CDR1 is SGHAT and CDR2 is FQNNGV in the germline V gene. Between the trimmed V and J ends, which lost 1 base and 6 bases, there was a span of 18 bases. This CDR3 is 17 amino acids long. CDR3 DNA sequence: TGTGCCAGCAGCTTAGCACAAGGCTACGCGACATCCGGGGAGCTGTTTTTT. Protein: CASSLAQGYATSGELFF.